The 24 T cell receptor beta chains given below trace back to one sample, sequenced in a study of cytomegalovirus exposure and HLA in healthy donors. PCR was performed using 60 Vbeta and 13 Jbeta primers. Only in-frame clones appear in the TCRdb table, and some are missing; sequencing was by immunoSEQ multiplex PCR. The sample has around 210,000 clones. Sequencing was performed on PBMCs. Source of these receptors: a woman aged 25 to 39 in good health and CMV-seropositive.

This chain links TRBV21-1 with TRBJ2-7; TRBD1 reflects the table's D call only, with no check against the DNA. TRBV21-1 is noted as a pseudogene. The CDR3 is made up of 16 amino acids. The CDR3 DNA sequence: TGTGCCAGCAGCAAAGCGCGCGGACAGGGGATTGCCGGGCAGTACTTC. This translates into CASSKARGQGIAGQYF.

The rearrangement joins TRBV6-5 to TRBJ2-5; D unresolved. The length of the CDR3 is 15 residues. Trimming pared 2 bases from V and 1 base from J, leaving 11 bases between. Germline V gene data show CDR1 as MNHEY and CDR2 as SVGAGI. This CDR3 is CASSYEHPSQETQYF. Written as DNA, the CDR3 is TGTGCCAGCAGTTACGAGCACCCTTCCCAAGAGACCCAGTACTTC.

This chain uses TRBV5-1 with TRBJ1-1, with D possibly TRBD1 on 5 matching bases. V shed 0 bases and J shed 0 bases, with 9 bases lying between them. Germline V lookup: CDR1 SGHRS, CDR2 YFSETQ. There are 15 residues in the CDR3. The CDR3 DNA reads TGCGCCAGCAGCTTGGCCGCCAGGGTGAACACTGAAGCTTTCTTT. Translating gives CASSLAARVNTEAFF.

This chain uses TRBV5-4 with TRBJ2-7, with 7 bases that match TRBD2. CDR3 length: 13 residues. CDR1 and CDR2 from the germline V gene are SGHNT and YYREEE (reference sequence). Trimming took 4 bases from V and 8 from J; bases not matched to a gene: 9. The CDR3 protein is CASSQSFGGKQYF. CDR3 sequence (DNA): TGTGCCAGCAGCCAATCTTTCGGGGGGAAGCAGTACTTC.

The chain carries TRBV14 and TRBJ2-4; 12 bases map to TRBD1. The germline gives CDR1 SGHDN, CDR2 FVKESK. Unmatched junction bases numbered 5, after V lost 1 base and J lost 7 bases. The CDR3 covers 16 residues. Here the CDR3 reads CASSQAGTGGNNIQYF. CDR3 coding DNA: TGTGCCAGCAGCCAAGCCGGGACAGGGGGCAACAACATTCAGTACTTC.

The rearrangement joins TRBV15 to TRBJ1-5; D not certain. V was pared by 1 base and J by 0 bases, with 13 bases between. The length of the CDR3 is 17 residues. Germline-derived CDR1 and CDR2 are LNHNV and YYDKDF (reference sequence). The CDR3 reads CATSRGEPISSNQPQHF. CDR3 nucleotides: TGTGCCACCAGCAGAGGTGAGCCGATTTCTAGCAATCAGCCCCAGCATTTT. The variable domain in full, completed from reference TRBV15 and TRBJ1-5, reads DAMVIQNPRYQVTQFGKPVTLSCSQTLNHNVMYWYQQKSSQAPKLLFHYYDKDFNNEADTPDNFQSRRPNTSFCFLDIRSPGLGDTAMYLCATSRGEPISSNQPQHFGDGTRLSIL.

The V and J genes are TRBV25-1 and TRBJ2-5; 10 bases line up with TRBD2. The CDR3 contains 17 residues. Losses at the gene ends were 1 base for V and 4 bases for J; bases not matched to a gene: 9. Germline values: CDR1 MGHDK, CDR2 SYGVNS. CDR3 in amino acids: CASSELGLAGGGETQYF. DNA of the CDR3: TGTGCCAGCAGTGAATTGGGGTTAGCGGGGGGCGGAGAGACCCAGTACTTC.

The chain has TRBV18 and TRBJ1-1; 7 bases map to TRBD1. V lost 5 bases to trimming and J lost 0 bases; unmatched junction nucleotides: 6. The CDR3 is made up of 15 amino acids. Germline values: CDR1 KGHSH, CDR2 LQKENI. CDR3: CASSFGTAMNTEAFF. The CDR3 nucleotides read TGTGCCAGCTCATTTGGGACAGCCATGAACACTGAAGCTTTCTTT.

The CDR3 DNA reads TGTGCCAGCAGCTTTGTTTTGACTAGCGCGGATGAGCAGTTCTTC. Its protein product is CASSFVLTSADEQFF. The chain uses TRBV7-9 and TRBJ2-1; TRBD2 matches 8 bases. The CDR3 length is 15 residues. Per the germline V gene, CDR1 is SEHNR and CDR2 is FQNEAQ (reference sequence). V lost 3 bases, J lost 8 bases, and 9 bases stayed unmatched.

The chain is built from TRBV19 and TRBJ1-1; 7 nucleotides line up with TRBD1. CDR3 length: 13 amino acids. Germline V CDR1 and CDR2: LNHDA, SQIVND (reference sequence). Trimming took 6 bases from V and 6 from J; bases not matched to a gene: 7. The CDR3 DNA sequence: TGTGCCAGTAGCTTGGACAGGTGGGCTGAAGCTTTCTTT. Residues: CASSLDRWAEAFF. The full variable domain, completed using reference TRBV19 and TRBJ1-1, is DGGITQSPKYLFRKEGQNVTLSCEQNLNHDAMYWYRQDPGQGLRLIYYSQIVNDFQKGDIAEGYSVSREKKESFPLTVTSAQKNPTAFYLCASSLDRWAEAFFGQGTRLTVV.

V gene TRBV7-6 combines with J gene TRBJ2-1; TRBD2 might be the D (6 bases). CDR1 and CDR2 (germline): SGHVS, FNYEAQ. The CDR3 is made up of 16 amino acids. V lost 3 bases and J lost 6, with 18 bases in between. The CDR3 protein is CASSFRSSAVPNEQFF. In DNA form, the CDR3 reads TGTGCCAGCAGCTTTAGGTCTAGCGCCGTCCCCAATGAGCAGTTCTTC.

The genes are TRBV10-3 and TRBJ1-2, with 7 nucleotides matching TRBD1. The CDR3 contains 14 residues. J gave up 8 bases and V 0 bases, and 6 bases lay outside the gene matches. Germline loops: CDR1 ENHRY, CDR2 SYGVKD. CDR3 DNA: TGTGCCATCAGTGAGTCGACACAGGGGTACGGCTACACCTTC. Residues: CAISESTQGYGYTF.

This chain uses TRBV19 with TRBJ2-7, with TRBD2 matching 10 bases. The CDR3 has 16 residues. From germline, CDR1 is LNHDA and CDR2 SQIVND (reference sequence). The trim removed 6 bases at V and 5 bases at J, leaving 13 bases unmatched. CDR3 sequence (DNA): TGTGCCAGTAGCCGGGGAGCTAGCGGGAGTATCGACGAGCAGTACTTC. Its protein is CASSRGASGSIDEQYF.

V and J are TRBV19 and TRBJ1-5; TRBD1 might be the D (6 bases). The CDR3 contains 14 residues. V lost 5 bases and J lost 9, with 17 bases in between. Germline CDR1 is LNHDA and CDR2 is SQIVND (reference sequence). CDR3 DNA: TGTGCCAGTAGTCCGCGGACAGTCCATCGGCCCCAGCATTTT. It specifies CASSPRTVHRPQHF.

The chain combines TRBV6-6 with TRBJ2-7, with 9 bases matching TRBD1. Germline V gene data show CDR1 as MNHNY and CDR2 as SVGAGI (reference sequence). V lost 5 bases and J lost 5; bases outside the gene matches: 1. The CDR3 extends over 12 amino acids. Here the CDR3 DNA reads TGTGCCAGCAGTGACAGGGGGAACGAGCAGTACTTC. It yields the protein CASSDRGNEQYF.

The CDR3 DNA reads TGTGCCAGCAGACCATGGGGGGGTCAAGAGACCCAGTACTTC. The encoded protein is CASRPWGGQETQYF. The J gene is TRBJ2-5, the V gene TRBV27, with 7 positions matching TRBD2. Germline CDR1 reads MNHEY; CDR2 reads SMNVEV (reference sequence). The CDR3 is 14 amino acids. The J segment lost 2 bases and the V segment lost 6 bases, leaving 6 bases of the junction unmatched.

The CDR3 is CASSAENEQFF. CDR3 nucleotide sequence: TGTGCCAGCAGTGCGGAGAATGAGCAGTTCTTC. V usage is TRBV2 and J usage is TRBJ2-1; no reliable D call. Between the trimmed V and J ends, which lost 4 bases and 7 bases, there was a span of 5 bases. The CDR3 consists of 11 residues. Germline V gene sequence: CDR1 SNHLY, CDR2 FYNNEI. The complete variable domain, with remaining parts taken from reference TRBV2 and TRBJ2-1, reads EPEVTQTPSHQVTQMGQEVILRCVPISNHLYFYWYRQILGQKVEFLVSFYNNEISEKSEIFDDQFSVERPDGSNFTLKIRSTKLEDSAMYFCASSAENEQFFGPGTRLTVL.

The V gene is TRBV5-4, the J gene TRBJ2-7; D is perhaps TRBD2 (6 bases). V lost 5 bases to trimming and J lost 6 bases, with 21 bases between them. The CDR3 length is 15 residues. The V gene's germline CDR1 is SGHNT and CDR2 YYREEE (reference sequence). CDR3 sequence (DNA): TGTGCCAGCAGTTACGACATCGGGGGTGAGAGCGAGCAGTACTTC. It translates to CASSYDIGGESEQYF.

The CDR3: CASSSEDRVRYEQYF. In DNA, the CDR3 is TGCGCCAGCAGCTCCGAAGACAGGGTTCGCTACGAGCAGTACTTC. V gene TRBV5-1 combines with J gene TRBJ2-7; 7 bases agree with TRBD1. The CDR3 has 15 amino acids. The V segment lost 3 bases and the J segment 3 bases; nucleotides outside the gene matches: 9. Germline lookup yields CDR1 SGHRS and CDR2 YFSETQ.

The chain joins TRBV4-2 to TRBJ1-5; D may be TRBD1 (5 bases). Germline CDR1 LGHNA, CDR2 YNFKEQ. CDR3 length: 15 residues. Trimming removed 5 bases at V and 8 bases at J, with 19 bases between. CDR3: CASSYGTNLLEPQHF. The CDR3 bases are TGTGCCAGCAGCTACGGGACTAATCTCTTAGAGCCCCAGCATTTT.

Of note for this clone: Other nucleotide sequences in the sample specify the same CDR3. This chain links TRBV19 with TRBJ1-5; a possible D gene is TRBD1 (5 bases). Germline V CDR1 and CDR2: LNHDA, SQIVND (reference sequence). This CDR3 region has 13 residues. Between the trimmed V and J ends, which lost 3 bases and 7 bases, there was a span of 10 bases. The CDR3 nucleotides read TGTGCCAGTAGTATCCAGGGATCGCAGCCCCAGCATTTT. It specifies CASSIQGSQPQHF.

This chain connects TRBV7-2 to TRBJ2-3, with 7 bases lining up with TRBD2. The ends lost 6 bases at V and 2 bases at J; junction bases unmatched: 14. In germline, CDR1 is SGHTA, CDR2 FQGNSA. The CDR3 is made up of 17 amino acids. CDR3 nucleotide sequence: TGTGCCAGCAGGCGTCTGAAGCGGGAACCCTCCACAGATACGCAGTATTTT. Protein product: CASRRLKREPSTDTQYF.

The gene calls are TRBV2 and TRBJ1-2, with D maybe TRBD1 (6 bases). Germline lookup yields CDR1 SNHLY and CDR2 FYNNEI. The CDR3 covers 14 residues. Trimming left V 2 bases short and J 6 bases short, with 13 bases between. The CDR3, as DNA: TGTGCCAGCAGTGAACCGACAGGTCTTCATGGCTACACCTTC. This translates into CASSEPTGLHGYTF.

The V and J genes are TRBV18 and TRBJ1-2; TRBD1 might be the D (6 bases). This CDR3 is 14 amino acids long. Germline CDR1 reads KGHSH; CDR2 reads LQKENI. V shed 3 bases and J shed 2 bases, with 10 bases lying between them. CDR3 amino acids: CASSPDGQNYGYTF. CDR3 nucleotide sequence: TGTGCCAGCTCACCTGACGGACAGAACTATGGCTACACCTTC.